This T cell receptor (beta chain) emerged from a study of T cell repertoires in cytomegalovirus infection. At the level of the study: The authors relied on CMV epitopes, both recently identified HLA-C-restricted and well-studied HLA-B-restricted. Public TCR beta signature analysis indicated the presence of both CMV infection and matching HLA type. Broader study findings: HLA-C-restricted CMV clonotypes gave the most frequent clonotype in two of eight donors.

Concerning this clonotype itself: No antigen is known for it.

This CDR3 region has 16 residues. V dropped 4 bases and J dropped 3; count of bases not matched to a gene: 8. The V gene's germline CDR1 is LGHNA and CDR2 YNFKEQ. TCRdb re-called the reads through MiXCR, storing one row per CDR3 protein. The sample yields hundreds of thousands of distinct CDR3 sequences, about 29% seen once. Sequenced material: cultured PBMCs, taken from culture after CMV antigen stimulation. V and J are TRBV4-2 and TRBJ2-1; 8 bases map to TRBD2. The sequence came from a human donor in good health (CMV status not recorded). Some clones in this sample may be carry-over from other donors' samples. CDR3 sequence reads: CASSRYSGDLYNEQFF. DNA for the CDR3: TGTGCCAGCAGCCGATATAGCGGGGATCTCTACAATGAGCAGTTCTTC.